This record looks at one TCR beta chain sequence and its context. Its matching antigen is unknown. Profiling relied on immunoSEQ multiplex PCR, and the TCRdb table lists in-frame clones only, not all of them. The sample carries 90,000 to 140,000 clones, around 80% recorded once. This record belongs to a study of T cell responses to AZD1222 COVID-19 vaccine. The wider study: Whether given at about 4 or about 12 weeks, second doses were pooled. General study findings and limits: Possibly, clonal diversity was underestimated; donors were largely white British and included more females. Regions 160-218 and 743-854 dominated among vaccine-associated CD4 TCRs spanning spike. Researchers took repertoire samples only after the peak T cell response had come.

The sequencing used peripheral blood, collected on day 0 of AZD1222 vaccination. The source is an adult in good health.

The CDR3, as DNA: TGTGCCAGCAGTTTTTCTCCAGGGAAGTCCCAGCATTTT. Translated: CASSFSPGKSQHF. The chain is built from TRBV12-3 or TRBV12-4 and TRBJ1-5; tentative D call: TRBD1 (5 bases). The CDR3 sequence is 13 residues long. Trimming took 3 bases from V and 11 from J, leaving 14 bases between them.